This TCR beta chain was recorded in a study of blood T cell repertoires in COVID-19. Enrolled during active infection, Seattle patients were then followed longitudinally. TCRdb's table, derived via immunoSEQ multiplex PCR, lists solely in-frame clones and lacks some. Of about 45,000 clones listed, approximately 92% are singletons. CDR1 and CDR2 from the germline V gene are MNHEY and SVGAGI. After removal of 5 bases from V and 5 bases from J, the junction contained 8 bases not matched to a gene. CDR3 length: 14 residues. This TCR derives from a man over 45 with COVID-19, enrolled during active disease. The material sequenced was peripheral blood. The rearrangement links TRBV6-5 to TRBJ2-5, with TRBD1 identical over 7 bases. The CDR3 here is CASSITGAWETQYF. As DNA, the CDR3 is TGTGCCAGCAGTATTACAGGGGCCTGGGAGACCCAGTACTTC.